This TCR beta chain was obtained from a study of beta chain features in type 1 diabetes. General study findings and limits: High-TCR-expressing cells could be over-represented by cDNA sequencing. HLA influence on TCRB rearrangement stayed unresolved here.

Germline assignment: CDR1 MNHNS and CDR2 SASEGT. The length of the CDR3 is 15 residues. The ends lost 2 bases at V and 5 bases at J; junction bases unmatched: 6. Investigators reverse transcribed all isolated RNA, so they sequenced expressed TCRB transcripts. The assay was immunoSEQ multiplex PCR, and TCRdb's table has in-frame clones only and misses some. Of about 230,000 clones in the sample, 7.5% to 10% were seen once. About this clone: The antigen remains unidentified.

J is TRBJ2-1 and V is TRBV6-1; 7 nucleotides agree with TRBD1. The TCR comes from a woman aged 18-29 years in good health. The sample taken for sequencing was naive CD4+ T cells from blood. CDR3 protein: CASSENPGQNNEQFF. Here the CDR3 DNA reads TGTGCCAGCAGTGAAAACCCGGGACAGAACAATGAGCAGTTCTTC.